This T cell receptor beta chain was retrieved from a study of cytomegalovirus exposure and HLA in healthy donors (dated by TCRdb to about 2017). About the investigation overall: In an earlier analysis of approximately 640 of the donors, roughly 300 Gb of sequence data and 90 million to 130 million unique TCR beta sequences from about 190 million T cells were reported. Donor age, sex, ethnicity and CMV serostatus were compiled together with the repertoire data. The study aimed to test whether signatures of past pathogen exposure could be identified by cataloging public T cell receptors. Rather than drawing on any new phenotypic data, the later analysis identified candidate immune exposures from TCR beta sequences and the way those sequences occurred across donors. A separate validation cohort of 90 to 150 different subjects was used in addition to the 666-subject first cohort. Because of strong linkage in the cohort, four or five DR-DQ haplotypes were treated as single units for association and clustering. High-throughput TCR immunosequencing, statistical association of individual TCRs with disease status, and machine learning were combined to predict cytomegalovirus infection status. A later analysis re-examined previously published TCR beta repertoires from just over 650 donors and added high-resolution HLA genotyping to investigate patterns of TCR occurrence. Across under 500 genotyped donors of the cohort, an average of approximately 200,000 unique TCR beta nucleotide sequences per donor were sequenced, and approximately 17% of those sequences were non-productive. HLA typing included class I and class II loci at four-digit resolution. The number of donors typed differed by locus, with roughly 629-640 for A, B, C, DRB1 and DQB1, around 520 for DQA1, approximately 580 for DPA1, and around 450 for DPB1. All discovery cohort repertoires had been generated using a single sequencing platform. About 280 gigabases of sequencing data and 75 million to 85 million unique TCR sequences made up an early release that covered over 550 HLA-typed donors. Among the roughly 400 genotyped donors, 75% to 90% belonged to the genetic ancestry cluster associated with self-reported Caucasian donors. To decide whether each TCR beta V gene segment behaved as functional or pseudogenic, an earlier analysis of 587 of the donors relied on high-throughput TCR beta sequencing. A later genetic analysis took genome-wide SNP genotypes for about 65% of the roughly 670 donors and used that subset as a discovery cohort. The T cell repertoires of 666 subjects were profiled by immunosequencing and related to cytomegalovirus serostatus. Here is what the overall study found, with its caveats: According to a later analysis, parvovirus B19, influenza, CMV and Epstein-Barr virus appeared linked to several top co-occurrence clusters. Because HLA typing was unavailable for some donors at each locus, only the typed subset was used in association tests. Most CMV-associated TCR beta chains appeared to be HLA-restricted in a later analysis, and the HLA associations seemed to be driven largely by CMV exposure. A later analysis found that TCR association rates varied across HLA loci, with DRB1 alleles showing the most associated TCRs and HLA-C alleles the fewest. Because counts were too low, seventeen rarely observed V segments, including chromosome 9 orphons, were excluded from the earlier analysis of around 590 of the donors. This cohort had only TCR beta chains sequenced, and the lack of alpha or paired-chain data limited which features could be detected. A later genetic analysis reported fewer N-insertions in productive TCRs among donors in an Asian-associated ancestry cluster than the approximately 700-donor mean. Some IMGT-functional V segments, including TRBV6-2 and TRBV6-3, could not be told apart with the 87-base-pair reads, so those segments were excluded. The sequencing pipeline was judged likely to have produced a cluster of highly shared sequence variants as a technical artifact. The only immune exposure information available for the cohort was CMV serostatus. Sequencing depth was assumed to be roughly uniform across donors in the presence/absence analyses, though that assumption may not hold. The authors suggested that the approach could potentially be generalized to other disease states and immunological phenotypes. Linkage disequilibrium might explain the correlated functional status among segregating V segments, but an unknown experimental factor could not be excluded. An association between a missense DCLRE1C variant and V-gene and J-gene trimming of TCR beta chains was found in a later genetic analysis and replicated in an independent cohort. Across donors, most TCR sequences were observed very rarely, whereas some public TCRs were present in many individuals. In vitro tests confirmed that three of the cytomegalovirus-associated TCR beta chains recognize cytomegalovirus antigens. A later analysis associated about 17,000 TCR beta sequences with specific HLA alleles at a false discovery rate of 0.05. In the study, some 160 TCR beta chains were listed as associated with cytomegalovirus. The classifier was reported to diagnose cytomegalovirus status with high specificity and sensitivity in both the original cohort and the validation cohort. A later analysis found that HLA-associated TCR beta chains were more clonally expanded and had lower generation probabilities than equally common non-associated chains. In an earlier analysis of 450 to 750 of the donors, most TCR beta V segments appeared in productive rearrangements about 90% or about 30% of the time, broadly matching IMGT annotations. When HLA alleles, especially DR and DQ, strongly co-occurred, TCR associations were difficult to assign to individual alleles. A further reported finding was that TCR beta sequences accurately predicted the HLA-A and HLA-B alleles for most subjects in the first cohort.

Library construction relied on the immunoSEQ multiplex PCR assay. A mixture of 60 forward primers for TCR Vbeta segments and 13 reverse primers for TCR Jbeta segments was used in the multiplex PCR. The CDR3 region of rearranged TCR beta genes was amplified from genomic DNA by a multiplex PCR assay. On the Illumina HiSeq System, the amplified TCR beta libraries were sequenced as 87-base-pair reads. The authors processed their data as follows. Across the roughly 670 repertoires, a later analysis counted 75 million to 90 million unique TCR beta chains, around 11 million of which were shared by at least two donors. Raw reads were error-corrected and collapsed into unique sequences with a nearest-neighbor algorithm that merged closely related sequences to remove PCR and sequencing errors. CDR3 sequences were aligned to IMGT reference sequences to assign V, D and J gene segments. For a sequence to be retained, at least a six-nucleotide match to both a V gene segment and a J gene segment was required. Rearrangements were called productive when the CDR3 lacked stop codons and stayed in frame with V and J; all others were non-productive. CDR3 was defined by IMGT convention, running from the second conserved V-encoded cysteine to the conserved J-encoded phenylalanine. The earlier analysis of roughly 590 of the donors excluded sequences that lacked an unambiguous match to a single V gene segment. In an earlier analysis of a few hundred of the donors, V segments were called functional above 56.7% productive rearrangements and were called segregating when the between-donor standard deviation exceeded 5%. A statistical classification framework was built for diagnosing cytomegalovirus status from the catalog of TCR beta chain sequences. In a later analysis, TCR nucleotide sequences were compared against IMGT/GENE-DB human TR gene sequences so that V and J genes could be assigned. The TCRdist pipeline was used in a later analysis to assign CDR3 sequences and most-parsimonious VDJ recombination scenarios. In a later analysis, every TCR beta chain was defined by the combination of its CDR3 amino acid sequence and its V-gene family, and reads without a unique V-gene family were dropped. In a later analysis, 450 to 600 highly shared, low-generation-probability nucleotide sequences were removed to address suspected cross-contamination and a sequencing artifact. For each public chain, a later analysis derived a clonal expansion index from normalized ranks of inferred template counts within each repertoire. Generation probabilities in a later analysis came from a VDJ recombination model fitted to out-of-frame rearrangements, and those results were checked against IGoR. A later analysis scored TCR-TCR, TCR-HLA and TCR-CMV co-occurrence with hypergeometric tests, applying a repertoire-size bias correction to TCR pairs. False discovery rates were estimated in a later analysis by permuting HLA or CMV assignments 20 times. In a later analysis, co-occurring TCRs were grouped with DBSCAN, and TCRdist sequence similarity was added when clustering was performed within HLA-allele-positive subsets. Repertoires with fewer than 30,000 or more than 120,000 public chains were left out of co-occurrence clustering, as were five repertoires with anomalous nucleotide sharing. TCRdb re-hosts the immuneACCESS table, in-frame sequences only. Its copies lack some clones; in the studies checked, an unresolved V gene accounts for under half of them, and the cause for the rest is not known. For V, J and clone size, that table is used; D and trimming come from the DNA. Recorded for this sample are approximately 92,000 clones; under 85% of them occurred a single time. The top ten clones comprise 6.5% to 8% of the sample.

V loses 1 base at its end and J loses 5 bases; junction bases beyond the gene matches: 6. CDR1 and CDR2 are drawn from the germline V gene: LGHNT, FRNRAP. From the cysteine through the phenylalanine, the CDR3 covers 15 amino acids. The entry retains the CDR3 DNA only, 45 bases that are in frame from base 1. A remark on this clone: What this receptor recognizes is not known. No per-base quality is available; no much larger clone lies one base away.

The cohort comprised hundreds of healthy bone marrow donors. Cohort members were all nominally healthy when sampled, although unrecorded immune exposures were likely present. The donor was CMV seropositive and was included in the group of 250 to 300 seropositive cohort members. A peripheral blood sample was collected from each donor, and TCR beta sequencing was performed on peripheral blood mononuclear cells. Genomic DNA extraction from the blood cell samples was performed with the Qiagen DNeasy Blood Extraction Kit. In this chain, TRBV12-5 is recombined with TRBJ1-2; 8 of the junction bases match TRBD1. The sample consisted of PBMCs. The clonotype was recovered from a man in his forties or fifties in good health and CMV-seropositive. The DNA sequence follows: TGTGCTAGTGGTTTGGACTCAGGGGGCAATTATGGCTACACCTTC. Its product reads: CASGLDSGGNYGYTF.